One and the same sample provided the 23 T cell receptor beta chains below, sequenced in a study of T-cell reconstitution after alpha-beta-depleted transplantation in children. Molecular barcoding with unique molecular identifiers was used for the TCRbeta library. In TCRdb, the PCR reads were re-called with MiXCR into one record per CDR3 protein. Of approximately 250,000 distinct CDR3 sequences listed, 9.7% are singletons. The input for sequencing was PBMCs from the stem cell graft donor, taken from the stem cell graft. All receptors come from a human donor who donated a stem cell graft to a child with SCID.

A remark on this clonotype: One end of the junction fails to match germline, which may point to a read error. The V gene is TRBV7-2, the J gene TRBJ1-2; D uncertain. Germline-derived CDR1 and CDR2 are SGHTA and FQGNSA. CDR3 length: 13 amino acids. The CDR3 here is CASSPGTRYGDTF. DNA for the CDR3: TGTGCCAGCAGCCCCGGCACGCGATATGGCGACACCTTC.

This clonotype was seen many times. The chain links TRBV20-1 to TRBJ2-3, with D hard to call. CDR3 size: 16 residues. Looked up from germline, CDR1 is DFQATT and CDR2 is SNEGSKA (reference sequence). The germline V and J ends were trimmed by 0 bases and 4 bases, with 17 bases remaining between them. The CDR3 region has the DNA TGCAGTGCTAGAGAGGGCTTGTTAGAGGACCCAGATACGCAGTATTTT. It translates to CSAREGLLEDPDTQYF.

At least ten counts were recorded for this clonotype. The chain uses TRBV3-1 and TRBJ2-1; D might be TRBD1 (6 bases). V was clipped by 2 bases and J by 6 bases, with 14 bases between them. The CDR3 length is 15 residues. Germline loops: CDR1 LGHDT, CDR2 YNNKEL (reference sequence). The CDR3 region is CASSQYTGPPNEQFF. For the CDR3, the DNA is TGTGCCAGCAGCCAATATACAGGGCCCCCCAATGAGCAGTTCTTC.

At least ten counts were recorded for this clonotype. V and J are TRBV5-6 and TRBJ1-4; a possible D gene is TRBD1 (6 bases). V gave up 3 bases and J gave up 7 bases, with 16 bases separating them. This CDR3 comprises 15 residues. Germline V lookup: CDR1 SGHDT, CDR2 YYEEEE. The CDR3 bases are TGTGCCAGCAGCTCCAGTGGGGGCGCGAGTGAAAAACTGTTTTTT. Its protein is CASSSSGGASEKLFF. Variable domain in full (rest from reference TRBV5-6 and TRBJ1-4): DAGVTQSPTHLIKTRGQQVTLRCSPKSGHDTVSWYQQALGQGPQFIFQYYEEEERQRGNFPDRFSGHQFPNYSSELNVNALLLGDSALYLCASSSSGGASEKLFFGSGTQLSVL.

This clonotype was observed many times. This sequence joins TRBV28 and TRBJ1-2; the D gene is possibly TRBD1 (5 bases). V was trimmed by 2 bases and J by 7 bases, leaving 17 bases between them. Germline CDR1 reads MDHEN; CDR2 reads SYDVKM. This CDR3 is 15 amino acids long. The CDR3 nucleotides read TGTGCCAGCAGTTTACCCGGACAACCGTGGGGTGGCTACACCTTC. Encoded protein: CASSLPGQPWGGYTF.

This clonotype came up many times. V usage is TRBV27 and J usage is TRBJ2-1; 7 bases match TRBD2. The V and J ends lost 10 bases and 5 bases, in that order; junction bases with no gene match: 8. The CDR3 covers 13 residues. Germline V CDR1 and CDR2: MNHEY, SMNVEV (reference sequence). The CDR3: CATGGTNHNEQFF. CDR3 DNA: TGTGCCACTGGAGGGACTAACCACAATGAGCAGTTCTTC.

This clonotype came up once. The CDR3 here is CASSPPVRGRTILNTEAFF. In nucleotides, the CDR3 is TGCGCCAGCAGCCCTCCTGTTCGGGGGCGGACAATTCTGAACACTGAAGCTTTCTTT. V and J are TRBV4-1 and TRBJ1-1; a weak D match, TRBD1 (6 bases). This CDR3 is 19 amino acids long. CDR1 is MGHRA, CDR2 YSYEKL, per germline. V was trimmed by 4 bases and J by 0 bases, leaving 24 bases between them.

This clonotype was picked up many times. The chain uses TRBV20-1 and TRBJ2-1; a weak D match, TRBD1 (5 bases). V gave up 3 bases and J gave up 4 bases, with 16 bases separating them. The germline CDR1 and CDR2 sequences are DFQATT and SNEGSKA (reference sequence). The CDR3 has 15 amino acids. The CDR3 nucleotides are TGCAGTGCTAGTGGCCGCCCAGGGTCGTACAATGAGCAGTTCTTC. It is translated as CSASGRPGSYNEQFF.

The sample holds many counts of this clonotype. The gene calls are TRBV10-3 and TRBJ2-3; 8 positions match TRBD2. The V segment lost 10 bases and the J segment 3 bases; nucleotides outside the gene matches: 6. The CDR3 totals 13 residues. Per germline, CDR1 ENHRY and CDR2 SYGVKD. This chain's CDR3 is CATGGARTDTQYF. In DNA, the CDR3 is TGTGCCACGGGGGGGGCCCGGACAGATACGCAGTATTTT.

This clonotype was picked up one time. This sequence joins TRBV5-6 and TRBJ1-2; D may be TRBD1 (5 bases). The CDR3 is made up of 14 amino acids. Germline loops: CDR1 SGHDT, CDR2 YYEEEE. The V gene lost 1 base and the J gene lost 5 bases, with 12 bases spanning the gap. This CDR3 reads CASSLRGRAYGYTF. DNA for the CDR3: TGTGCCAGCAGCTTGAGGGGAAGAGCTTATGGCTACACCTTC.

This clonotype showed up many times. The chain has TRBV5-1 and TRBJ2-3; D possibly corresponds to TRBD1 (7 bases). This CDR3 has 17 residues. Germline CDR1 reads SGHRS; CDR2 reads YFSETQ. Trimming left V 4 bases short and J 0 bases short, with 18 bases between. CDR3 residues: CASSPTSRGTSTDTQYF. CDR3 sequence (DNA): TGCGCCAGCAGCCCGACTTCCAGGGGGACTAGCACAGATACGCAGTATTTT.

This clonotype was detected many times. The DNA for the CDR3 is TGCAGTGCTAGACAAACCGGGCTACCCAACTATGGCTACACCTTC. Amino acids: CSARQTGLPNYGYTF. The chain has TRBV20-1 and TRBJ1-2; no definite D call. V lost 2 bases and J 2 bases, leaving 15 bases between the germline ends. Germline V lookup: CDR1 DFQATT, CDR2 SNEGSKA (reference sequence). CDR3 length: 15 amino acids.

This clonotype was seen repeatedly, ten times or more. This sequence joins TRBV5-1 and TRBJ2-1; TRBD2 is a possible D gene (7 bases). V lost 2 bases and J 7 bases, leaving 16 bases between the germline ends. There are 15 residues in the CDR3. CDR1 and CDR2 from the germline V gene are SGHRS and YFSETQ. The CDR3 is CASSFLLGGLNEQFF. The CDR3 DNA is TGCGCCAGCAGCTTCCTCCTCGGGGGGCTAAATGAGCAGTTCTTC.

This clonotype was detected ten times or more. This sequence joins TRBV5-5 and TRBJ2-1, with 7 bases that match TRBD1. Germline CDR1 reads SGHKS; CDR2 reads YYEKEE (reference sequence). The CDR3 spans 15 residues. V lost 4 bases, J lost 8 bases, and 12 bases stayed unmatched. The CDR3 loop reads CASSPRVERGHEQFF. The CDR3 bases are TGTGCCAGCAGCCCCCGGGTAGAAAGGGGGCATGAGCAGTTCTTC.

There are many counts of this clonotype. The rearrangement joins TRBV6-5 to TRBJ1-2, with TRBD1 as a possible D gene (5 bases). The CDR3 is 15 residues long. V was cut by 7 bases and J by 8 bases, with 23 bases left in between. CDR1 MNHEY and CDR2 SVGAGI come from the germline V gene. As DNA, the CDR3 is TGTGCCAGCACCAAGGAGTTCCGGGGCGCTGGGGGCTACACCTTC. It is translated as CASTKEFRGAGGYTF.

This clonotype was counted only a few times. The chain uses TRBV6-6 and TRBJ1-2, with TRBD1 as a possible D gene (6 bases). V dropped 6 bases and J dropped 4 bases, with 12 bases sitting between them. Germline V gene data show CDR1 as MNHNY and CDR2 as SVGAGI (reference sequence). The CDR3 is 13 residues long. CDR3 coding DNA: TGTGCCAGCAGGGAACAGGGCGCCTATGGCTACACCTTC. Protein: CASREQGAYGYTF.

As concerns this clonotype: A read error may explain this, as a much larger clone is one base away. This is likely a read error, given that the CDR3 carries no conserved phenylalanine or tryptophan at its end. The DNA is left out, because the CDR3 cannot be placed on it with certainty; the CDR3 is given as TCRdb lists it. The chain combines TRBV5-1 with TRBJ1-1; the D call of TRBD1 is as the table states it, not checked on the DNA. Per the germline V gene, CDR1 is SGHRS and CDR2 is YFSETQ. The CDR3 is made up of 13 amino acids, end residues included. CDR3 residues: CASSLGGRPMGFY.

This clonotype has a single count. This could be a read error, since a much larger clone is one nucleotide away. This rearrangement joins TRBV5-1 to TRBJ2-1, with D possibly TRBD2 on 6 matching bases. The CDR3 consists of 13 residues. The germline V gene encodes CDR1 SGHRS and CDR2 YFSETQ. The CDR3, as DNA: TGCGCCAGCACGGACTATTCATCCAATGAGCACTTCTTC. Its translation: CASTDYSSNEHFF. Looking up the rest from reference TRBV5-1 and TRBJ2-1 gives the full variable domain: KAGVTQTPRYLIKTRGQQVTLSCSPISGHRSVSWYQQTPGQGLQFLFEYFSETQRNKGNFPGRFSGRQFSNSRSEMNVSTLELGDSALYLCASTDYSSNEHFFGPGTRLTVL.

This clonotype was picked up many times. This chain joins TRBV6-5 and TRBJ1-1; perhaps TRBD1 as D (5 bases). This CDR3 region has 11 residues. Germline lookup yields CDR1 MNHEY and CDR2 SVGAGI. V lost 6 bases to trimming and J lost 9 bases, with 11 bases between them. The CDR3 region has the DNA TGTGCCAGCAGCCAGGGTTTCAAAGCTTTCTTT. Translated, it gives CASSQGFKAFF.

This chain uses TRBV11-1 with TRBJ1-5, with 8 bases matching TRBD1. V was clipped by 4 bases and J by 2 bases; unmatched bases: 13. The CDR3 contains 18 residues. CDR1 SGHAT and CDR2 FQDESV come from the germline V gene (reference sequence). The CDR3 is CASSYGTGKGRGNQPQHF. The CDR3 DNA reads as TGTGCCAGCAGCTACGGGACAGGAAAGGGCAGGGGCAATCAGCCCCAGCATTTT.

This clonotype was detected many times. A read error may account for a junction end that differs from germline. The chain uses TRBV3-1 and TRBJ2-1; the D is unclear. The CDR3 sequence is 11 residues long. CDR1 and CDR2 (germline): LGHDT, YNNKEL (reference sequence). CDR3 region: CASSQGPRPVF. The CDR3 DNA sequence: TGTGCCAGCAGCCAAGGCCCCCGACCAGTCTTC.

There are many counts of this clonotype. The chain recombines TRBV5-1 with TRBJ1-2; D unclear. V lost 4 bases to trimming and J lost 1 base, with 14 bases between them. From germline, CDR1 is SGHRS and CDR2 YFSETQ. The CDR3 runs to 15 residues. CDR3 in amino acids: CASSLTVSFNYGYTF. The DNA of the CDR3 is TGCGCCAGCAGCCTCACAGTTAGCTTTAACTATGGCTACACCTTC.

The gene calls are TRBV15 and TRBJ1-6; 8 bases match TRBD1. V trimming: 4 bases; J trimming: 6 bases; junction bases outside the gene matches: 5. Germline V gene lookup returns CDR1 LNHNV and CDR2 YYDKDF (reference sequence). The CDR3 extends over 15 amino acids. The CDR3 is CATSIGTGFNSPLHF. As DNA, the CDR3 is TGTGCCACCAGCATCGGGACAGGTTTTAATTCACCCCTCCACTTT.